What follows are 6 T cell receptor beta chains derived from one specimen sequenced in a study of cytomegalovirus exposure and HLA in healthy donors. PCR was performed using 60 Vbeta and 13 Jbeta primers. Method: immunoSEQ multiplex PCR; TCRdb's copy keeps in-frame clones and lacks some. The data hold some 120,000 clones, with 50% to 65% observed a single time. Sequencing was performed on PBMCs. The receptors shown here come from a middle-aged woman in good health and CMV-seropositive.

The chain recombines TRBV2 with TRBJ2-7; D call uncertain. CDR1 and CDR2 from the germline V gene are SNHLY and FYNNEI. Trimming shortened V by 1 base and J by 3 bases, and 10 bases separated the two germline ends. CDR3 length: 14 residues. This chain's CDR3 is CASSEGRLLYEQYF. The CDR3, as DNA: TGTGCCAGCAGTGAAGGCAGGCTCCTCTACGAGCAGTACTTC.

This chain links TRBV5-8 with TRBJ2-1, with 7 nucleotides matching TRBD2. Trimming removed 4 bases from V and 8 bases from J; junction bases left unmatched: 15. The CDR3 is 16 residues long. In germline, CDR1 is SGHTS, CDR2 YDEGEE. In DNA, the CDR3 is TGTGCCAGCAGCCAGGACGTAGGGGAGGGCGGGGATGAGCAGTTCTTC. This encodes CASSQDVGEGGDEQFF.

About this clone itself: At one end, the junction sequence differs from germline, possibly due to a read error. V gene TRBV7-9 combines with J gene TRBJ2-6, with 10 positions matching TRBD2. Germline assignment: CDR1 SEHNR and CDR2 FQNEAQ (reference sequence). This CDR3 contains 19 residues. The CDR3 DNA is TGTTCCAGCAGCTCCCTTGAGGCTAGCGGGAGATCTGGGGCCAACGTCCTGACTTTC. Protein sequence: CSSSSLEASGRSGANVLTF.

This clone was detected only once. The genes are TRBV27 and TRBJ1-3, with D perhaps TRBD1 (6 bases). Germline V lookup: CDR1 MNHEY, CDR2 SMNVEV (reference sequence). V was pared by 2 bases and J by 3 bases, with 11 bases between. CDR3 size: 15 residues. CDR3 loop: CASSLAGQIGNTIYF. In nucleotides, the CDR3 is TGTGCCAGCAGTTTAGCCGGACAGATTGGAAACACCATATATTTT.

The chain employs TRBV4-3 and TRBJ2-7; unclear D gene. CDR3 length equals 14 residues. Germline loops: CDR1 LGHNA, CDR2 YSLEER. Trimming removed 0 bases from V and 1 base from J, with 7 bases in between. The CDR3: CASSQDNWSYEQYF. The DNA of the CDR3 is TGCGCCAGCAGCCAAGATAACTGGTCCTACGAGCAGTACTTC.

The chain combines TRBV5-1 with TRBJ1-6, with TRBD1 as a possible D gene (5 bases). The CDR3 length is 15 residues. V was trimmed by 5 bases and J by 7 bases, leaving 16 bases between them. The germline CDR1 and CDR2 sequences are SGHRS and YFSETQ. The CDR3 is CASRRDAGPNSPLHF. CDR3 DNA: TGCGCCAGCAGGCGGGACGCAGGACCCAATTCACCCCTCCACTTT. The whole variable domain, filled in from reference TRBV5-1 and TRBJ1-6, reads KAGVTQTPRYLIKTRGQQVTLSCSPISGHRSVSWYQQTPGQGLQFLFEYFSETQRNKGNFPGRFSGRQFSNSRSEMNVSTLELGDSALYLCASRRDAGPNSPLHFGNGTRLTVT.